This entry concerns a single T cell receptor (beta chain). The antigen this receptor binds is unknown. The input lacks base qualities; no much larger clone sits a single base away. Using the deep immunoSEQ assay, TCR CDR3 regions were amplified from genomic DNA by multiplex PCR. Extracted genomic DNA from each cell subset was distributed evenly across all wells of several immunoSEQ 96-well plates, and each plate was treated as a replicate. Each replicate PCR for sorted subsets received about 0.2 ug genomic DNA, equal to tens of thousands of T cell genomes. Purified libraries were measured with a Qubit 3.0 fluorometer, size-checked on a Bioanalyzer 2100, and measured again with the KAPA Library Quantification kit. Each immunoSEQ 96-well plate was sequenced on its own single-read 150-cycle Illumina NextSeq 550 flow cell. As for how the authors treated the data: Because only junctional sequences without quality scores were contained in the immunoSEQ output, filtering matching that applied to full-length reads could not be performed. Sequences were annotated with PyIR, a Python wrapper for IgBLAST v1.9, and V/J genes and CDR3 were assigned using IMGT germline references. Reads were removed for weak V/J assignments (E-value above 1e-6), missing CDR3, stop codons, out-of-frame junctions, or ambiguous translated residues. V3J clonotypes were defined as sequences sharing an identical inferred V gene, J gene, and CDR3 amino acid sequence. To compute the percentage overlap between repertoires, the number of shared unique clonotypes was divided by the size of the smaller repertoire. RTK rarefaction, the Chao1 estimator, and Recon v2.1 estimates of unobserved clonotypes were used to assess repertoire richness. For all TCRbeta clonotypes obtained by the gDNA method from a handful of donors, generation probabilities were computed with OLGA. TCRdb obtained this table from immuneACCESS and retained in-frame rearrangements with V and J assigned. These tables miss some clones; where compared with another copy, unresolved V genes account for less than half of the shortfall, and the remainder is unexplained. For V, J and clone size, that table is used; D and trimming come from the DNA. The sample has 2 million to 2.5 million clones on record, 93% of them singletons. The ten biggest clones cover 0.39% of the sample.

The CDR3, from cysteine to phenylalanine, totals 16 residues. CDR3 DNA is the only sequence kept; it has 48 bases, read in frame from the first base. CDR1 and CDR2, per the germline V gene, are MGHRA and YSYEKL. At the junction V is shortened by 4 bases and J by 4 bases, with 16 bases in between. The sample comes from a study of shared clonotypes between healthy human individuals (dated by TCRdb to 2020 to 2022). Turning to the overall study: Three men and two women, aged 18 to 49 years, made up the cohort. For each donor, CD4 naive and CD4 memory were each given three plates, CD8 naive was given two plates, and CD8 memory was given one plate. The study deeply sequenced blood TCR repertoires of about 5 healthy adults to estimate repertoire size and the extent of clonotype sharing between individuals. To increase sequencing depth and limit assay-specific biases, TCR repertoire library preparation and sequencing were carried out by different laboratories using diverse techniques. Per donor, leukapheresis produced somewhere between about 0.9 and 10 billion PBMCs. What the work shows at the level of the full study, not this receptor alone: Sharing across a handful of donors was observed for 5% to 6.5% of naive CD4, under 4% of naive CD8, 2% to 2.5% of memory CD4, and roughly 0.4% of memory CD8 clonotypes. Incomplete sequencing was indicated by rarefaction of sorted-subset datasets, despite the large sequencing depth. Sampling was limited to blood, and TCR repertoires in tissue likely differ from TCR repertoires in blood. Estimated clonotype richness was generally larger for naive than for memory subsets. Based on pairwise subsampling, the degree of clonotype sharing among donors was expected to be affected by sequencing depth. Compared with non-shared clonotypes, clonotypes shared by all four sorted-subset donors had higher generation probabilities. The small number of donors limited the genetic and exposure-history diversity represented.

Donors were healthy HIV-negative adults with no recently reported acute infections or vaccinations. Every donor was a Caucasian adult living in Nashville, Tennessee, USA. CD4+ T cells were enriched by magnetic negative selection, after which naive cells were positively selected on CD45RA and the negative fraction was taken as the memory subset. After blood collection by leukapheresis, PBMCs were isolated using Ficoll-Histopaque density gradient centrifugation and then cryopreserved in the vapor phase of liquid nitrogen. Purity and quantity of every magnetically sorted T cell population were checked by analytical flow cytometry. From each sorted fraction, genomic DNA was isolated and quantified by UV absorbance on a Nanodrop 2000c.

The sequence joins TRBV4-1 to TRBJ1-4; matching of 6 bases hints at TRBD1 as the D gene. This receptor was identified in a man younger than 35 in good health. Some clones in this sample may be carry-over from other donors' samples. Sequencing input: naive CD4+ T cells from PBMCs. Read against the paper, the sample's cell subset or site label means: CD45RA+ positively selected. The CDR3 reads CASSRQPGQNNEKLFF. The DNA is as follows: TGCGCCAGCAGCCGCCAACCGGGACAAAATAATGAAAAACTGTTTTTT.